This T cell receptor (beta chain) appears in the sequencing data of a study of blood T cell repertoires in COVID-19. Study background: The United States, Italy and Spain were the sources of the acute and convalescent COVID-19 samples.

In the original workflow: It was from reference gene primer amplification that nucleated cell counts were estimated. Method: immunoSEQ multiplex PCR; TCRdb's copy keeps in-frame clones and lacks some. That table gives V, J and clone size, and the DNA gave D and trimming. The sample gives about 120,000 clones, roughly 89% of which show up once; about 3.8% is in the top ten. Germline V gene lookup returns CDR1 SGDLS and CDR2 YYNGEE. Trimming at V came to 4 bases and at J to 9 bases, leaving 10 bases not matched to a gene. This CDR3 is 15 amino acids long. Seattle researchers signed up patients amid active infection and tracked them longitudinally.

Source material: peripheral blood. The receptor was derived from a woman aged 60 to 75 with COVID-19, enrolled during active disease. This chain links TRBV9 with TRBJ1-6; 7 bases align to TRBD1. The CDR3, as DNA: TGTGCCAGCAGCCCCACACAGGGGATTGGTTCACCCCTCCACTTT. Translation: CASSPTQGIGSPLHF. The full variable domain, in which reference TRBV9 and TRBJ1-6 provide the parts outside the CDR3, is DSGVTQTPKHLITATGQRVTLRCSPRSGDLSVYWYQQSLDQGLQFLIQYYNGEERAKGNILERFSAQQFPDLHSELNLSSLELGDSALYFCASSPTQGIGSPLHFGNGTRLTVT.